A single sample is the source of the 24 T cell receptor beta chains below, sequenced in a study of OX40 agonist ivuxolimab in advanced cancers. Clones were sequenced by immunoSEQ multiplex PCR, and TCRdb holds only the in-frame ones, with some missing. The sample has about 82,000 clones; approximately 86% are singletons. The sample in question was CD4+ or CD8+ T cells sorted from blood, obtained in a trial of the OX40 agonist ivuxolimab. The receptors were gathered from an adult with an advanced solid tumor such as melanoma, head and neck, liver or kidney cancer.

V usage is TRBV7-2 and J usage is TRBJ2-7; 10 bases are a match to TRBD2. The CDR3 is made up of 14 amino acids. The junction had 9 bases not matched to a gene; V was cut back by 6 bases and J by 7 bases. Germline V gene lookup returns CDR1 SGHTA and CDR2 FQGNSA. The CDR3 nucleotides are TGTGCCAGCAGGAGCGGGACTAGCGTGAGGGAGCAGTACTTC. This codes for CASRSGTSVREQYF.

In nucleotides, the CDR3 is TGTGCCAGCAGTTCCCCCTCGGGGGGGGTGAGGGAGACCCAGTACTTC. Translating it yields CASSSPSGGVRETQYF. The chain combines TRBV6-6 with TRBJ2-5, with 8 bases aligning to TRBD2. V was clipped by 4 bases and J by 5 bases; unmatched bases: 12. CDR1 and CDR2 from the germline V gene are MNHNY and SVGAGI (reference sequence). The CDR3 length is 16 residues.

The rearrangement uses TRBV30 and TRBJ1-6; the D gene is possibly TRBD1 (6 bases). The CDR3 runs 13 residues. The ends were cut back, 4 bases at V and 7 bases at J, with 11 bases in the middle. The germline V gene has CDR1 GTSNPN and CDR2 SVGIG (reference sequence). The CDR3 spells CAWKGGGNSPLHF. CDR3 DNA: TGTGCCTGGAAGGGGGGCGGAAATTCACCCCTCCACTTT.

The V gene is TRBV7-8, the J gene TRBJ2-7, with D possibly matching TRBD1 (5 bases). V dropped 3 bases and J dropped 7 bases, with 16 bases sitting between them. Germline CDR1 SGHVS, CDR2 FQNEAQ. CDR3 length: 14 amino acids. CDR3: CASSFPPGSREQYF. Written as DNA, the CDR3 is TGTGCCAGCAGCTTCCCCCCAGGGTCGAGGGAGCAGTACTTC. The whole variable domain, remainder taken from reference TRBV7-8 and TRBJ2-7, is GAGVSQSPRYKVAKRGQDVALRCDPISGHVSLFWYQQALGQGPEFLTYFQNEAQLDKSGLPSDRFFAERPEGSVSTLKIQRTQQEDSAVYLCASSFPPGSREQYFGPGTRLTVT.

The gene calls are TRBV19 and TRBJ1-2; tentatively, D is TRBD1 (5 bases). CDR1 is LNHDA, CDR2 SQIVND, per germline (reference sequence). The CDR3 has 15 residues. Trimming took off 3 bases at V and 3 bases at J, with 14 bases between the two ends. The CDR3 sequence is CASSMGRQRHYGYTF. The CDR3 DNA reads TGTGCCAGTAGTATGGGAAGACAGAGGCACTATGGCTACACCTTC.

This sequence joins TRBV7-9 and TRBJ2-7; D is possibly TRBD1 (5 bases). Germline CDR1 SEHNR, CDR2 FQNEAQ (reference sequence). This CDR3 comprises 12 residues. Trimming removed 4 bases at V and 4 bases at J, with 8 bases between. The CDR3 spells CASSYRFYEQYF. The CDR3 DNA sequence: TGTGCCAGCAGCTACAGGTTTTACGAGCAGTACTTC.

The CDR3 spells CASSLVVSGANVLTF. Here the CDR3 DNA reads TGTGCCAGCAGCTTGGTCGTCTCTGGGGCCAACGTCCTGACTTTC. The chain has TRBV5-4 and TRBJ2-6; D is ambiguous. Looked up from germline, CDR1 is SGHNT and CDR2 is YYREEE (reference sequence). Between the trimmed V and J ends, which lost 0 bases and 0 bases, there was a span of 4 bases. This CDR3 has 15 amino acids.

J is TRBJ1-1 and V is TRBV18; tentative D call: TRBD1 (5 bases). Trimming cost V 4 bases and J 2 bases, with 14 bases left between them. CDR3 length: 15 amino acids. The V gene's germline CDR1 is KGHSH and CDR2 LQKENI. The CDR3 DNA reads as TGTGCCAGCTCACTAGGGCGGACACCAAACACTGAAGCTTTCTTT. This encodes CASSLGRTPNTEAFF.

The rearrangement links TRBV27 to TRBJ1-6, with no clear D. The V and J ends lost 6 bases and 5 bases respectively, with 17 bases between them. CDR3 size: 16 residues. Germline V gene lookup returns CDR1 MNHEY and CDR2 SMNVEV (reference sequence). CDR3 nucleotides: TGTGCCAGCAGGACTCATGGCAGTTCAAATAATTCACCCCTCCACTTT. Encoded protein: CASRTHGSSNNSPLHF.

The CDR3 DNA reads as TGTGCTAGTGGTGGGGAACAGAGCAATCAGCCCCAGCATTTT. Translation gives CASGGEQSNQPQHF. The rearrangement uses TRBV12-5 and TRBJ1-5; D is ambiguous. Germline loops: CDR1 LGHNT, CDR2 FRNRAP. The CDR3 sequence is 14 residues long. V lost 5 bases, J lost 1 base, and 9 bases lay in between.

The chain combines TRBV2 with TRBJ2-2; tentatively, D is TRBD1 (5 bases). CDR3 length: 14 amino acids. V was clipped by 5 bases and J by 1 base, with 8 bases between them. Germline lookup yields CDR1 SNHLY and CDR2 FYNNEI. CDR3 in DNA: TGTGCCAGCAGTATTGGACAGAACACCGGGGAGCTGTTTTTT. Translating it yields CASSIGQNTGELFF. Together with reference TRBV2 and TRBJ2-2, the CDR3 gives the full variable domain: EPEVTQTPSHQVTQMGQEVILRCVPISNHLYFYWYRQILGQKVEFLVSFYNNEISEKSEIFDDQFSVERPDGSNFTLKIRSTKLEDSAMYFCASSIGQNTGELFFGEGSRLTVL.

V usage is TRBV2 and J usage is TRBJ2-2, with D perhaps given as TRBD1 or TRBD2 (5 bases each). Trimming took off 6 bases at V and 0 bases at J, with 11 bases between the two ends. This CDR3 region has 15 residues. Germline V gene data show CDR1 as SNHLY and CDR2 as FYNNEI. The CDR3 DNA reads TGTGCCAGCAGACCCGGGACGTCGAACACCGGGGAGCTGTTTTTT. It encodes CASRPGTSNTGELFF. The variable domain in full, completed from reference TRBV2 and TRBJ2-2, reads EPEVTQTPSHQVTQMGQEVILRCVPISNHLYFYWYRQILGQKVEFLVSFYNNEISEKSEIFDDQFSVERPDGSNFTLKIRSTKLEDSAMYFCASRPGTSNTGELFFGEGSRLTVL.

This rearrangement joins TRBV10-3 to TRBJ2-5, with 8 bases identical to TRBD2. After removal of 4 bases from V and 2 bases from J, the junction contained 9 bases not matched to a gene. This CDR3 is 16 amino acids long. CDR1 is ENHRY, CDR2 SYGVKD, per germline. Here the CDR3 reads CAISGRSGGVQETQYF. DNA for the CDR3: TGTGCCATCAGTGGTCGTTCGGGAGGGGTTCAAGAGACCCAGTACTTC.

Only one count was recorded for this clone. CDR3 sequence reads: CASSAGLAGGTQETQYF. DNA of the CDR3: TGTGCCAGCAGCGCCGGACTAGCGGGGGGGACACAAGAGACCCAGTACTTC. V gene TRBV9 combines with J gene TRBJ2-5; 15 nucleotides match TRBD2. From germline, CDR1 is SGDLS and CDR2 YYNGEE. J was trimmed by 2 bases and V by 3 bases; bases with no gene match: 5. CDR3 length: 17 residues.

CDR3 sequence reads: CASSQDGIGSYEQYF. The CDR3 region has the DNA TGCGCCAGCAGCCAAGATGGGATAGGCTCCTACGAGCAGTACTTC. The genes are TRBV4-3 and TRBJ2-7; D remains unclear. The V gene lost 0 bases and the J gene lost 0 bases, with 9 bases spanning the gap. The germline gives CDR1 LGHNA, CDR2 YSLEER. The CDR3 sequence is 15 residues long.

The J gene is TRBJ1-2, the V gene TRBV19; 9 bases map to TRBD1. After removal of 6 bases from V and 4 bases from J, the junction contained 3 bases not matched to a gene. CDR3 length: 13 residues. Germline values: CDR1 LNHDA, CDR2 SQIVND (reference sequence). The CDR3 sequence: CASSPQGAYGYTF. CDR3 DNA sequence: TGTGCCAGTAGCCCACAGGGGGCCTATGGCTACACCTTC. The whole variable domain, filled in from reference TRBV19 and TRBJ1-2, reads DGGITQSPKYLFRKEGQNVTLSCEQNLNHDAMYWYRQDPGQGLRLIYYSQIVNDFQKGDIAEGYSVSREKKESFPLTVTSAQKNPTAFYLCASSPQGAYGYTFGSGTRLTVV.

The chain links TRBV6-1 to TRBJ2-5; D might be TRBD1 (6 bases). Germline V lookup: CDR1 MNHNS, CDR2 SASEGT. Trimming cost V 9 bases and J 5 bases, with 22 bases left between them. This CDR3 region has 15 residues. CDR3: CASLFDRLREETQYF. CDR3 in DNA: TGTGCCAGTCTATTCGACAGGTTGAGAGAGGAGACCCAGTACTTC.

This chain joins TRBV14 and TRBJ1-1; 10 positions match TRBD1. Germline V gives CDR1 SGHDN, CDR2 FVKESK. The CDR3 sequence is 17 residues long. V was clipped by 1 base and J by 4 bases; unmatched bases: 9. The CDR3 DNA is TGTGCCAGCAGCCAAGTCCCGGGACAGGGGTCGGGCACTGAAGCTTTCTTT. This sequence encodes CASSQVPGQGSGTEAFF.

The V gene is TRBV2, the J gene TRBJ2-5, with D maybe TRBD2 (5 bases). CDR3 length equals 12 residues. Per germline, CDR1 SNHLY and CDR2 FYNNEI. V lost 8 bases, J lost 5 bases, and 12 bases lay in between. In DNA, the CDR3 is TGTGCCAGCGTTAGAGGGAGTGAGACCCAGTACTTC. As protein: CASVRGSETQYF.

The chain employs TRBV7-2 and TRBJ2-2; 8 bases are shared with TRBD2. CDR3 length: 16 residues. V dropped 5 bases and J dropped 2; count of bases not matched to a gene: 7. The germline V gene has CDR1 SGHTA and CDR2 FQGNSA. The CDR3 reads CASSPYSGVNTGELFF. The CDR3 bases are TGTGCCAGCAGCCCTTATAGCGGGGTTAACACCGGGGAGCTGTTTTTT.

This chain links TRBV4-3 with TRBJ2-3; 9 bases are shared with TRBD1. V was clipped by 4 bases and J by 0 bases; unmatched bases: 5. CDR3 length: 16 residues. Germline V lookup: CDR1 LGHNA, CDR2 YSLEER. The DNA of the CDR3 is TGCGCCAGCAGCCGAGGGACAGGGCCTAGCACAGATACGCAGTATTTT. Protein sequence: CASSRGTGPSTDTQYF.

In its sample, this clone was seen once. The conserved final phenylalanine or tryptophan is absent from the CDR3, which likely points to a read error. J is TRBJ1-1 and V is TRBV4-3, with D unresolved. Germline values: CDR1 LGHNA, CDR2 YSLEER. The CDR3 loop spans 15 amino acids. Trimming cost V 1 base and J 0 bases, with 9 bases left between them. CDR3 DNA: TGCGCCAGCAGCCAAGGGTCCGGGTTGAACACTGAAGCTTTCCTT. It encodes CASSQGSGLNTEAFL.

V usage is TRBV5-1 and J usage is TRBJ2-1, with 10 bases aligning to TRBD1. The ends lost 3 bases at V and 3 bases at J; junction bases unmatched: 9. The CDR3 sequence is 17 residues long. Germline-derived CDR1 and CDR2 are SGHRS and YFSETQ. CDR3 in DNA: TGCGCCAGCAGCTCCCGCACCCGGACAGGGGGCTACAATGAGCAGTTCTTC. It is translated as CASSSRTRTGGYNEQFF.

For this clone: Other DNA sequences from this sample encode an identical CDR3 as well. The chain links TRBV5-1 to TRBJ1-1; 9 bases are a match to TRBD1. The CDR3 covers 15 residues. Trimming at V came to 2 bases and at J to 6 bases, leaving 8 bases not matched to a gene. The germline V gene encodes CDR1 SGHRS and CDR2 YFSETQ. The CDR3 DNA is TGCGCCAGCAGCTTAGAGACAGGGGGTCGGGCTGAAGCTTTCTTT. Residues: CASSLETGGRAEAFF.